These 26 T cell receptor beta chains share one sample of origin, sequenced in a study of Ad26.COV2.S vaccination and SARS-CoV-2 variants. Treatment denoted: around 19 received Ad26.COV2.S at low or high dose, single or two shots; a few received placebo; per-sample allocation not given. The samples date from day 63 after the first vaccine or placebo injection. The table came from immunoSEQ multiplex PCR; TCRdb's copy has only in-frame clones and leaves some out. The sample holds fewer than 400,000 clones, around 91% seen once. The sequencing here drew on peripheral blood, taken in a trial of Ad26.COV2.S vaccine versus placebo. The receptors originated from a person aged 18-65 years who received the Ad26.COV2.S COVID-19 vaccine or a placebo.

This clone has only one observation. This chain uses TRBV6-5 with TRBJ1-6; the D gene is possibly TRBD1 (5 bases). The CDR3 extends over 13 amino acids. Germline V gives CDR1 MNHEY, CDR2 SVGAGI. V lost 5 bases and J 7 bases, leaving 9 bases between the germline ends. CDR3 protein: CASSQYRNSPLHF. As DNA, the CDR3 is TGTGCCAGCAGTCAGTACAGGAATTCACCCCTCCACTTT.

The V and J genes are TRBV21-1 and TRBJ1-5. TRBV21-1 is reported as a pseudogene. The CDR3 covers 14 residues. The CDR3 DNA is TGTGCCAGCAGCAAAGCGCTTGAGAATCAGCCCCAGCATTTT. Translating it yields CASSKALENQPQHF.

V gene TRBV5-8 combines with J gene TRBJ2-3; tentative D call: TRBD2 (6 bases). CDR3 size: 14 residues. Germline CDR1 SGHTS, CDR2 YDEGEE. V gave up 0 bases and J gave up 6 bases, with 11 bases separating them. CDR3 amino acids: CASSLGGVTDTQYF. CDR3 bases: TGTGCCAGCAGCTTGGGGGGGGTCACCGATACGCAGTATTTT.

This chain links TRBV6-5 with TRBJ1-1, with TRBD1 matching 7 bases. Trimming took 8 bases from V and 1 from J; bases not matched to a gene: 4. The CDR3 runs to 13 residues. The V gene's germline CDR1 is MNHEY and CDR2 SVGAGI. Here the CDR3 reads CASSTGKNTEAFF. The CDR3 DNA reads TGTGCCAGCTCGACAGGGAAGAACACTGAAGCTTTCTTT.

V usage is TRBV5-4 and J usage is TRBJ1-1; D unresolved. This CDR3 region has 15 residues. V lost 4 bases, J lost 4 bases, and 17 bases lay in between. Germline CDR1 SGHNT, CDR2 YYREEE (reference sequence). This CDR3 is CASSRDTTAGTEAFF. In DNA, the CDR3 is TGTGCCAGCAGCAGAGACACTACCGCGGGCACTGAAGCTTTCTTT.

The chain uses TRBV5-1 and TRBJ2-7; D remains ambiguous. The V end lost 5 bases, the J end lost 3 bases, and 15 bases lay between the germline ends. CDR3 length: 14 amino acids. Germline V gene data show CDR1 as SGHRS and CDR2 as YFSETQ. CDR3: CASRSPPPNYEQYF. The CDR3 DNA follows: TGCGCCAGCAGAAGTCCCCCACCTAACTACGAGCAGTACTTC.

This clone has a single count. This chain links TRBV10-3 with TRBJ2-5; D could derive from TRBD1 or TRBD2 (5 bases each). The CDR3 is 13 residues long. Germline V gene sequence: CDR1 ENHRY, CDR2 SYGVKD. Trimming removed 4 bases at V and 5 bases at J, with 11 bases between. CDR3 coding DNA: TGTGCCATCAGTGTGGGGGTCGGGGAGACCCAGTACTTC. Amino acids: CAISVGVGETQYF.

This sequence joins TRBV3-1 (or the pseudogene TRBV3-2) and TRBJ2-1; 11 bases match TRBD2. J gave up 9 bases and V 1 base, and 5 bases lay outside the gene matches. CDR1 LGHDT and CDR2 YNNKEL come from the germline V gene (reference sequence). The CDR3 consists of 15 residues. CDR3 protein: CASSQALAGGLEQFF. CDR3 in DNA: TGTGCCAGCAGCCAAGCCCTAGCGGGAGGTCTTGAGCAGTTCTTC.

This chain connects TRBV3-1 (or the pseudogene TRBV3-2) to TRBJ2-1, with D unresolved. The ends were cut back, 6 bases at V and 5 bases at J, with 5 bases in the middle. CDR1 and CDR2 (germline): LGHDT, YNNKEL (reference sequence). The CDR3 runs 11 residues. The CDR3 is CASRRNNEQFF. CDR3 nucleotide sequence: TGTGCCAGCAGACGTAACAATGAGCAGTTCTTC.

This clone has a handful of counts. This rearrangement joins TRBV12-2 to TRBJ2-7; the table's D call TRBD1 went unverified against the DNA. TRBV12-2 is labeled a pseudogene. The CDR3 extends over 15 amino acids. This CDR3 is CASRLGREQYYEQYF. CDR3 DNA: TGTGCAAGTCGCTTAGGACGCGAACAGTACTACGAGCAGTACTTC.

The chain is built from TRBV23-1 and TRBJ2-5, with D possibly TRBD1 on 5 matching bases. Being an ORF, TRBV23-1 has a function that is uncertain. The CDR3 consists of 22 residues. Trimming took off 4 bases at V and 5 bases at J, with 38 bases between the two ends. The CDR3 protein is CASSPLKTPSLVELRDWETQYF. The CDR3 DNA reads as TGCGCCAGCAGTCCTCTTAAAACCCCTTCCTTAGTCGAGCTCAGGGATTGGGAGACCCAGTACTTC.

This rearrangement joins TRBV19 to TRBJ1-2; the D is unclear. The V end lost 3 bases, the J end lost 8 bases, and 19 bases lay between the germline ends. The germline V gene encodes CDR1 LNHDA and CDR2 SQIVND (reference sequence). The CDR3 loop spans 15 amino acids. The CDR3 sequence is CASSIDPAVTGGYTF. The CDR3 DNA sequence: TGTGCCAGTAGTATCGACCCAGCCGTAACGGGGGGCTACACCTTC.

The rearrangement joins TRBV5-8 to TRBJ1-2; D remains unclear. In germline, CDR1 is SGHTS, CDR2 YDEGEE. V lost 4 bases, J lost 8 bases, and 12 bases lay in between. The CDR3 has 12 residues. The CDR3 loop reads CASSLLPGGYTF. The CDR3 DNA reads as TGTGCCAGCAGCCTGCTTCCCGGGGGCTACACCTTC.

This clone was detected once. V is TRBV19 and J is TRBJ1-4; tentatively, D is TRBD1 (6 bases). Per germline, CDR1 LNHDA and CDR2 SQIVND (reference sequence). V was cut by 7 bases and J by 8 bases, with 17 bases left in between. The CDR3 covers 14 residues. Here the CDR3 reads CASTPGGAGEKLFF. The CDR3 region has the DNA TGTGCCAGTACCCCCGGGGGGGCGGGCGAAAAACTGTTTTTT.

The gene calls are TRBV10-2 and TRBJ2-5; perhaps TRBD2 as D (6 bases). V was cut by 6 bases and J by 4 bases, with 9 bases left in between. This CDR3 region has 12 residues. Germline CDR1 WSHSY, CDR2 SAAADI. CDR3 region: CASSMGGETQYF. CDR3 coding DNA: TGCGCCAGCAGCATGGGGGGAGAGACCCAGTACTTC.

The rearrangement links TRBV15 to TRBJ1-5; 7 nucleotides line up with TRBD1. In germline, CDR1 is LNHNV, CDR2 YYDKDF (reference sequence). CDR3 length equals 15 residues. V dropped 0 bases and J dropped 5; count of bases not matched to a gene: 4. The CDR3 sequence is CATSREQGLDQPQHF. The CDR3 bases are TGTGCCACCAGCAGAGAACAGGGGCTTGATCAGCCCCAGCATTTT.

The CDR3 region has the DNA TGTGCCAGTTTGATGGCTGGGGCCAACGTCCTGACTTTC. Residues: CASLMAGANVLTF. The chain combines TRBV12-3 or TRBV12-4 with TRBJ2-6; no firm D call. This CDR3 is 13 amino acids long. The V end was cut by 9 bases, the J end by 2 bases, with 8 bases between.

V usage is TRBV9 and J usage is TRBJ2-7, with D perhaps matching TRBD1 (5 bases). Deletions cut 0 bases from V and 3 bases from J, with 10 bases between. The CDR3 extends over 14 amino acids. The germline V gene has CDR1 SGDLS and CDR2 YYNGEE. CDR3 protein: CASSVGTQSYEQYF. The CDR3 DNA sequence: TGTGCCAGCAGCGTAGGGACACAAAGCTACGAGCAGTACTTC.

The CDR3 DNA sequence: TGTGCCAGTACCCCGGACAGGGCCATCTATGGCTACACCTTC. This codes for CASTPDRAIYGYTF. The rearrangement joins TRBV19 to TRBJ1-2; 8 nucleotides match TRBD1. The CDR3 is 14 residues long. V lost 7 bases and J lost 4; bases outside the gene matches: 8. Germline V lookup: CDR1 LNHDA, CDR2 SQIVND (reference sequence).

The rearrangement links TRBV9 to TRBJ2-7, with D perhaps given as TRBD1 or TRBD2 (5 bases each). The germline gives CDR1 SGDLS, CDR2 YYNGEE. The CDR3 consists of 15 residues. Trimming pared 4 bases from V and 3 bases from J, leaving 17 bases between. CDR3 amino acids: CASSLPRWDLYEQYF. The CDR3 DNA reads as TGTGCCAGCAGCCTCCCGAGATGGGACCTCTACGAGCAGTACTTC.

This chain joins TRBV5-4 and TRBJ1-2; D is undetermined. Germline V CDR1 and CDR2: SGHNT, YYREEE (reference sequence). Deletions cut 3 bases from V and 10 bases from J, with 13 bases between. There are 12 residues in the CDR3. For the CDR3, the DNA is TGTGCCAGCAGCTATTCAGGTGGCGACTACACCTTC. It specifies CASSYSGGDYTF.

The rearrangement joins TRBV3-1 (or the pseudogene TRBV3-2) to TRBJ2-1; tentative D call: TRBD1 (6 bases). Germline V gene data show CDR1 as LGHDT and CDR2 as YNNKEL (reference sequence). V was clipped by 3 bases and J by 6 bases, with 18 bases between them. The CDR3 has 16 amino acids. The DNA for the CDR3 is TGTGCCAGCAGCCAGGACAGCTATAGGTCGGGCAATGAGCAGTTCTTC. Translating it yields CASSQDSYRSGNEQFF.

This chain joins TRBV28 and TRBJ2-5, with unresolved D. There are 13 residues in the CDR3. Germline V gene data show CDR1 as MDHEN and CDR2 as SYDVKM. Trimming took off 5 bases at V and 1 base at J, with 8 bases between the two ends. CDR3 in amino acids: CASSTALQETQYF. The CDR3 DNA follows: TGTGCCAGCAGTACAGCGCTCCAAGAGACCCAGTACTTC. The complete variable domain, with remaining parts taken from reference TRBV28 and TRBJ2-5, reads DVKVTQSSRYLVKRTGEKVFLECVQDMDHENMFWYRQDPGLGLRLIYFSYDVKMKEKGDIPEGYSVSREKKERFSLILESASTNQTSMYLCASSTALQETQYFGPGTRLLVL.

In nucleotides, the CDR3 is TGTGCCAGCAGTGTTAGCGGGAGCTCCTACAATGAGCAGTTCTTC. Encoded protein: CASSVSGSSYNEQFF. The J gene is TRBJ2-1, the V gene TRBV6-4; 9 nucleotides match TRBD2. The germline V gene has CDR1 MRHNA and CDR2 SNTAGT. The CDR3 is 15 amino acids. With 4 bases clipped from V and 0 bases from J, the junction kept 1 base outside the gene matches.

The V call is TRBV3-1 (or the pseudogene TRBV3-2), the J call TRBJ2-5, with D possibly TRBD1 on 6 matching bases. CDR3 size: 16 residues. Deletions cut 1 base from V and 2 bases from J, with 14 bases between. Per the germline V gene, CDR1 is LGHDT and CDR2 is YNNKEL (reference sequence). In DNA, the CDR3 is TGTGCCAGCAGCCAAGGTAGTACAGGGTATCAAGAGACCCAGTACTTC. Protein sequence: CASSQGSTGYQETQYF.

The chain carries TRBV9 and TRBJ2-1; TRBD1 agrees at 12 bases. Germline loops: CDR1 SGDLS, CDR2 YYNGEE. This CDR3 is 16 amino acids long. With 3 bases clipped from V and 6 bases from J, the junction kept 7 bases outside the gene matches. The CDR3 sequence is CASSGPRDRGPNEQFF. The CDR3 coding sequence is TGTGCCAGCAGCGGACCCCGGGACAGGGGGCCCAATGAGCAGTTCTTC.